Below, 4 T cell receptor beta chains from the same sample are listed, as sequenced in a study of post-analysis software for immune sequencing data. The study, taken as a whole, reports: Higher frequency in patients than in controls was seen for roughly five TRBV segments, with TRBV5-6, TRBV5-1 and TRBV20-1 among them.

Included in the TCR beta cDNA libraries were unique molecular identifiers. TCRdb re-analysed the PCR reads in MiXCR, keeping a single row per CDR3 protein. The sample yields approximately 400,000 distinct CDR3 sequences, about a third seen once. Their specific antigens are unknown. Input material: blood. These receptors were obtained from a girl aged 10 to 17 with multiple sclerosis.

CDR3 DNA sequence: TGCGCCAGCAGCTCGGGACTAGCGGGGGGGCACATCACAGATACGCAGTATTTT. Translated: CASSSGLAGGHITDTQYF. The chain recombines TRBV4-1 with TRBJ2-3, with 16 nucleotides matching TRBD2. The junction had 7 bases not matched to a gene; V was cut back by 5 bases and J by 2 bases. CDR3 length equals 18 residues. Looked up from germline, CDR1 is MGHRA and CDR2 is YSYEKL.

The chain is built from TRBV5-1 and TRBJ1-1, with unresolved D. The V end lost 1 base, the J end lost 1 base, and 8 bases lay between the germline ends. The CDR3 is 14 amino acids. Germline assignment: CDR1 SGHRS and CDR2 YFSETQ. The CDR3 bases are TGCGCCAGCAGCTTGTCTGTGGAGAACACTGAAGCTTTCTTT. As protein: CASSLSVENTEAFF.

A few counts support this clonotype. The chain employs TRBV12-5 and TRBJ2-5; 10 bases align to TRBD2. This CDR3 has 15 residues. Trimming at V came to 7 bases and at J to 5 bases, leaving 10 bases not matched to a gene. Germline CDR1 is LGHNT and CDR2 is FRNRAP. Here the CDR3 reads CASALAGGPRETQYF. CDR3 nucleotide sequence: TGTGCTAGTGCCTTAGCGGGGGGACCCCGGGAGACCCAGTACTTC. The full variable domain, in which reference TRBV12-5 and TRBJ2-5 provide the parts outside the CDR3, is DARVTQTPRHKVTEMGQEVTMRCQPILGHNTVFWYRQTMMQGLELLAYFRNRAPLDDSGMPKDRFSAEMPDATLATLKIQPSEPRDSAVYFCASALAGGPRETQYFGPGTRLLVL.

The chain employs TRBV7-2 and TRBJ2-3; TRBD2 aligns across 14 bases. The CDR3 spans 16 residues. CDR1 is SGHTA and CDR2 is FQGNSA in the germline V gene. J lost 6 bases, V lost 5 bases, and 7 bases had no gene match. For the CDR3, the DNA is TGTGCCAGCAGCACCCGACTAGCGGGGGGGCCCGATACGCAGTATTTT. Translation gives CASSTRLAGGPDTQYF.